The T cell receptor (beta chain) described here comes from a study of cytomegalovirus exposure and HLA in healthy donors. In the PCR, 60 Vbeta and 13 Jbeta primers were used. Here immunoSEQ multiplex PCR was the method, and the copy in TCRdb shows in-frame clones only, minus some. Here the sample spans under 200,000 clones, roughly 82% being singletons. The CDR3 spans 15 residues. Deletions cut 0 bases from V and 4 bases from J, with 12 bases between. Germline CDR1 and CDR2: GTSNPN and SVGIG (reference sequence). In the case of this clone: Antigen specificity is unknown.

Study findings and constraints: When the data were analyzed later, several of the most significant clusters appeared to be linked to common viral pathogens. It was reported that the classifier diagnosed cytomegalovirus status with high specificity and sensitivity in both the original and validation cohorts. Many donors shared some public TCRs, even though most TCR sequences were rare. V segments that were indistinguishable, TRBV6-2 and TRBV6-3 among them, were omitted from analysis.

What was sequenced was PBMCs. This TCR was recovered from a girl between 5 and 17 years old in good health and CMV-seropositive. The V gene is TRBV30, the J gene TRBJ2-2; D possibly corresponds to TRBD2 (6 bases). This CDR3 is CAWSVRGRGTGELFF. The CDR3, as DNA: TGTGCCTGGAGTGTCCGAGGGCGGGGCACCGGGGAGCTGTTTTTT.